This TCR beta chain is drawn from a study of T cells after yellow fever vaccination. The 5'RACE template-switching step produced TCR cDNA and added a universal primer site and UMIs. TCRdb ran MiXCR on the 5' RACE reads and lists one entry per CDR3 protein. This table holds 350,000 to 550,000 distinct CDR3 sequences, around 20% found once. There are a few counts of this clonotype. Trimming cost V 2 bases and J 0 bases, with 10 bases left between them. Germline loops: CDR1 SGHRS, CDR2 YFSETQ. This CDR3 contains 15 residues. This receptor was obtained from a man in his late teens or twenties who received the YFV17D yellow fever vaccine. The sample in question was PBMCs, obtained before the yellow fever booster vaccination. The chain carries TRBV5-1 and TRBJ2-3; D remains unclear. CDR3 sequence reads: CASSFSDGSTDTQYF. The CDR3 DNA reads TGCGCCAGCAGCTTTTCGGACGGGAGCACAGATACGCAGTATTTT. The full variable domain, in which reference TRBV5-1 and TRBJ2-3 provide the parts outside the CDR3, is KAGVTQTPRYLIKTRGQQVTLSCSPISGHRSVSWYQQTPGQGLQFLFEYFSETQRNKGNFPGRFSGRQFSNSRSEMNVSTLELGDSALYLCASSFSDGSTDTQYFGPGTRLTVL.